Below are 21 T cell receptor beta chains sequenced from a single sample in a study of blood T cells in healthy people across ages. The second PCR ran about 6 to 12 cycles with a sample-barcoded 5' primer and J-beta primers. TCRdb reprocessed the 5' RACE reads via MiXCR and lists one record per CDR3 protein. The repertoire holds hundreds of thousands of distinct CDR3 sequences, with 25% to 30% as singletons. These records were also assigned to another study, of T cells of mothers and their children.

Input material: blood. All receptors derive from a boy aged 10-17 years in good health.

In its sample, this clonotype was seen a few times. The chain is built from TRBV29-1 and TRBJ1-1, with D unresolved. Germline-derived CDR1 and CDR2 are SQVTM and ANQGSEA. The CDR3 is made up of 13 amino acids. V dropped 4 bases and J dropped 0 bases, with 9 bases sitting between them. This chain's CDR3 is CSVGHRLNTEAFF. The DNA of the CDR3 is TGCAGCGTTGGTCACAGACTGAACACTGAAGCTTTCTTT.

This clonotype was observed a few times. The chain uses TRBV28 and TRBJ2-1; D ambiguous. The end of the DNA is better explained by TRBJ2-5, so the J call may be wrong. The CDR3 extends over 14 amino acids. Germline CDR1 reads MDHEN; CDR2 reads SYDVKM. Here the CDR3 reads CASSVLGKRETQYF. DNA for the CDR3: TGTGCCAGCAGTGTGTTGGGCAAACGAGAGACCCAGTACTTC.

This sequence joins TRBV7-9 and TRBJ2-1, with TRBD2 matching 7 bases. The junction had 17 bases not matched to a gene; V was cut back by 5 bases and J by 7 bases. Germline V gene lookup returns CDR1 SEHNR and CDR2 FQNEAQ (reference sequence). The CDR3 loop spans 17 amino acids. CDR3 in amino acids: CASSKSTDWKGGNEQFF. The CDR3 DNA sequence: TGTGCCAGCAGCAAATCCACCGACTGGAAGGGAGGGAATGAGCAGTTCTTC.

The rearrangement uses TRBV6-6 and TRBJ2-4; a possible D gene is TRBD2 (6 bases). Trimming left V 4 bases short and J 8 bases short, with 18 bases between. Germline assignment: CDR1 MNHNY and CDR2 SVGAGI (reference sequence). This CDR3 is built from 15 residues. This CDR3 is CASSSQGGMGDIQYF. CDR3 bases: TGTGCCAGCAGTTCCCAAGGAGGGATGGGGGACATTCAGTACTTC.

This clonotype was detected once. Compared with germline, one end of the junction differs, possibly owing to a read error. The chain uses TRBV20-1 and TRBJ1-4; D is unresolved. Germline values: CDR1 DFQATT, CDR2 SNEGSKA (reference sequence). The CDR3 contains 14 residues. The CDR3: CSARVSKAGEKLSF. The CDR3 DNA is TGCAGTGCTAGAGTCTCTAAGGCTGGTGAAAAACTGTCTTTT.

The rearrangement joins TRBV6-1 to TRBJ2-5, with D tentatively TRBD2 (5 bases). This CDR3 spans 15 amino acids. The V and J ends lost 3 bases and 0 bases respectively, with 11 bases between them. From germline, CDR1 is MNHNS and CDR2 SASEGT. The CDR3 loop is CASSEAGRYQETQYF. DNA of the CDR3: TGTGCCAGCAGTGAGGCTGGGAGATACCAAGAGACCCAGTACTTC.

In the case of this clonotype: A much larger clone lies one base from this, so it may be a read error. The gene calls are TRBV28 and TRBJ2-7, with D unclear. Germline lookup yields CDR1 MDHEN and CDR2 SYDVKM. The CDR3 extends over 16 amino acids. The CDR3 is CASSLGFAVSSYKQYF. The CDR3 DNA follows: TGTGCCAGCAGTTTAGGGTTTGCGGTAAGCTCCTACAAGCAGTACTTC.

The CDR3 DNA reads as TGTGCCAGCAGAACAGCCGATAGCTCCTACAATGAGCAGTTCTTC. Residues: CASRTADSSYNEQFF. The chain carries TRBV12-3 or TRBV12-4 and TRBJ2-1; D gene uncertain. The CDR3 has 15 amino acids. Trimming took 6 bases from V and 0 from J, leaving 12 bases between them.

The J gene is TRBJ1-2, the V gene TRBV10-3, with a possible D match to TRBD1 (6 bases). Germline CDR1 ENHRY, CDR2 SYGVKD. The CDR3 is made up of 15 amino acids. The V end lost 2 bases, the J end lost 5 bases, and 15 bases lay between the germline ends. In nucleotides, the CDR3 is TGTGCCATCAGTGAGCCCACAGGGAGCGCTTATGGCTACACCTTC. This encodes CAISEPTGSAYGYTF.

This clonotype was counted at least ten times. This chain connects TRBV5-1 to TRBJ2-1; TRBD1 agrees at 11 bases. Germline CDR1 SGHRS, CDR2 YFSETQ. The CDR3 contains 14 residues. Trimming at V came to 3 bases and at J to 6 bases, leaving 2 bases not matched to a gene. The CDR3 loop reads CASSSGTGGNEQFF. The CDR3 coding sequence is TGCGCCAGCAGCTCCGGGACAGGGGGCAATGAGCAGTTCTTC.

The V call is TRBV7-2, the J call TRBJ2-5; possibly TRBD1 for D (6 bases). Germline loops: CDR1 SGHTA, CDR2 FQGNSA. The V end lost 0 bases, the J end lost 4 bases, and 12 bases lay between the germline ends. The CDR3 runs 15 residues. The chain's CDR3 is CASSLAQGMGETQYF. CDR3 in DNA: TGTGCCAGCAGCTTAGCGCAGGGGATGGGAGAGACCCAGTACTTC.

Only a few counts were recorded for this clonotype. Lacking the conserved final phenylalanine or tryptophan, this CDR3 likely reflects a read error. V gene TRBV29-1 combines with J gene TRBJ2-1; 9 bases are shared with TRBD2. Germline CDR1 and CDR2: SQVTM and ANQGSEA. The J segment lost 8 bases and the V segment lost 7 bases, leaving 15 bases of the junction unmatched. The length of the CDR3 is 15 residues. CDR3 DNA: TGCAGCGCTGGCTTGATAGCGGGAGCGTTCGATGAGCAGTTCCTC. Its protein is CSAGLIAGAFDEQFL.

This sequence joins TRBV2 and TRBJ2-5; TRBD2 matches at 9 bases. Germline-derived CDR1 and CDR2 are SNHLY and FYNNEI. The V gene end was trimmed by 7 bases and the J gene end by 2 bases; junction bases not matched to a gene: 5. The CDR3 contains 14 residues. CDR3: CASTMTSGQETQYF. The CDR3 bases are TGTGCCAGCACTATGACTAGCGGACAAGAGACCCAGTACTTC. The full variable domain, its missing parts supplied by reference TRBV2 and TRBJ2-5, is EPEVTQTPSHQVTQMGQEVILRCVPISNHLYFYWYRQILGQKVEFLVSFYNNEISEKSEIFDDQFSVERPDGSNFTLKIRSTKLEDSAMYFCASTMTSGQETQYFGPGTRLLVL.

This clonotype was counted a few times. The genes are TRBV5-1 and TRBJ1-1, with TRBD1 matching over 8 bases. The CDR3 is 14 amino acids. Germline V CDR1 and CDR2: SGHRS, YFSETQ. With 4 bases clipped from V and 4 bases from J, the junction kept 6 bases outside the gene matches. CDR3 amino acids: CASSRRQGSTEAFF. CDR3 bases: TGCGCCAGCAGCAGGAGACAGGGGAGCACTGAAGCTTTCTTT.

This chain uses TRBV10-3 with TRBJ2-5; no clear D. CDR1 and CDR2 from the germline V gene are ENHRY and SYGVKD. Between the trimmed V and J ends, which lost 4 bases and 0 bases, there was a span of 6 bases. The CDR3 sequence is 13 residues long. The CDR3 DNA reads TGTGCCATCAGTGCCCGGGACCAAGAGACCCAGTACTTC. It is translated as CAISARDQETQYF.

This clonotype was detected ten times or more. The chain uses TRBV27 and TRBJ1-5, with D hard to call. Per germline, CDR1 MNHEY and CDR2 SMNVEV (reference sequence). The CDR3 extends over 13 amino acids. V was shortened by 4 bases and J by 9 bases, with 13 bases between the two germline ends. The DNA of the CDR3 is TGTGCCAGCAGTTCCGGTCTGGGTGGGCCCCAGCATTTT. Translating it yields CASSSGLGGPQHF.

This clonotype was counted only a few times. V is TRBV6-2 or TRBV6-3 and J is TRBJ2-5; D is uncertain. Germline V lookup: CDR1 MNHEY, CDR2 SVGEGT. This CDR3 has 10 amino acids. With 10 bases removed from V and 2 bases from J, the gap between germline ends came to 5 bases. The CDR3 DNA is TGTGCCACCCTACAAGAGACCCAGTACTTC. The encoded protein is CATLQETQYF.

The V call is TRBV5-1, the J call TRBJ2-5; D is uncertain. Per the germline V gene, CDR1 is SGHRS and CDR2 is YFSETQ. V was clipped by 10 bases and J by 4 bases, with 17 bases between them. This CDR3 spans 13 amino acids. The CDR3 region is CACGIDGLETQYF. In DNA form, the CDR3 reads TGCGCCTGCGGAATTGATGGATTAGAGACCCAGTACTTC.

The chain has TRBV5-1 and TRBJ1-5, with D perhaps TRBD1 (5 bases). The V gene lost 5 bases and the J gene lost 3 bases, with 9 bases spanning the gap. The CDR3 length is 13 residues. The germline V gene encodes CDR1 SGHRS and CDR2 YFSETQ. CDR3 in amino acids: CASSRDVNQPQHF. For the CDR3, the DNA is TGCGCCAGCAGTCGGGACGTCAATCAGCCCCAGCATTTT.

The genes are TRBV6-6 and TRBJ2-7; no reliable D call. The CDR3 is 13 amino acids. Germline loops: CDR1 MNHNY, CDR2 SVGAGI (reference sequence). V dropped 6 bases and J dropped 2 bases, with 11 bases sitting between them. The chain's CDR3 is CASREQLPYEQYF. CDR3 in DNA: TGTGCCAGCAGGGAACAGTTACCCTACGAGCAGTACTTC.

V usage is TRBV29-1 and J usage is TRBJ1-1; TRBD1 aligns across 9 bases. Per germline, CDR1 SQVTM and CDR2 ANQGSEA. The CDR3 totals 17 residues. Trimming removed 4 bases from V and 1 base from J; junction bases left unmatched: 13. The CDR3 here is CSVASGTGTITNTEAFF. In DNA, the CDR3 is TGCAGCGTTGCATCCGGGACAGGGACTATCACGAACACTGAAGCTTTCTTT.